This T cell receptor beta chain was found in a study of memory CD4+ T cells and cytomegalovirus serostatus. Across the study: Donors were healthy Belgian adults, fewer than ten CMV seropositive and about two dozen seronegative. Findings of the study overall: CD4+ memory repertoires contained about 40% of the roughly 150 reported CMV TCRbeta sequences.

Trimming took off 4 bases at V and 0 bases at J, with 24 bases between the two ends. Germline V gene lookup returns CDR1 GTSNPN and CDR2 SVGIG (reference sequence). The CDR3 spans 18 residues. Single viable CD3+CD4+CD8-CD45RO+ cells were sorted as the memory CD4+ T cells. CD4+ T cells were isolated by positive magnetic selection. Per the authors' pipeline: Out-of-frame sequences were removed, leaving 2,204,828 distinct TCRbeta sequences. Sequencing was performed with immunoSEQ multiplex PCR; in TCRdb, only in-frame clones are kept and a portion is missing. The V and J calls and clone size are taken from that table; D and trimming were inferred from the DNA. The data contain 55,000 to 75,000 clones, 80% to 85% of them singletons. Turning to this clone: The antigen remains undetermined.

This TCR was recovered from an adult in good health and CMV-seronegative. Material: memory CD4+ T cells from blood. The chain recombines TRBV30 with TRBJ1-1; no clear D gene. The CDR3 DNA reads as TGTGCCTGGACTAGGACGGAATTCCCGGCCCGTTTGAACACTGAAGCTTTCTTT. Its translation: CAWTRTEFPARLNTEAFF.